The clone carrying this TCR beta chain was found once. The sample originates from a study of control samples from healthy donors and cancer patients. The assay was immunoSEQ multiplex PCR, and TCRdb's table has in-frame clones only and misses some. This table has around 130,000 clones, 70% to 90% appearing once. CDR3 length: 16 amino acids. V shed 0 bases and J shed 0 bases, with 7 bases lying between them. The germline gives CDR1 SGHRS, CDR2 YFSETQ. Sequenced material: blood. This receptor was obtained from a man aged 50-60 years in good health. The rearrangement links TRBV5-1 to TRBJ1-6, with a tentative D call TRBD1 (5 bases). The CDR3 region has the DNA TGCGCCAGCAGCTTGGAGGGGAGCTCCTATAATTCACCCCTCCACTTT. It encodes CASSLEGSSYNSPLHF.